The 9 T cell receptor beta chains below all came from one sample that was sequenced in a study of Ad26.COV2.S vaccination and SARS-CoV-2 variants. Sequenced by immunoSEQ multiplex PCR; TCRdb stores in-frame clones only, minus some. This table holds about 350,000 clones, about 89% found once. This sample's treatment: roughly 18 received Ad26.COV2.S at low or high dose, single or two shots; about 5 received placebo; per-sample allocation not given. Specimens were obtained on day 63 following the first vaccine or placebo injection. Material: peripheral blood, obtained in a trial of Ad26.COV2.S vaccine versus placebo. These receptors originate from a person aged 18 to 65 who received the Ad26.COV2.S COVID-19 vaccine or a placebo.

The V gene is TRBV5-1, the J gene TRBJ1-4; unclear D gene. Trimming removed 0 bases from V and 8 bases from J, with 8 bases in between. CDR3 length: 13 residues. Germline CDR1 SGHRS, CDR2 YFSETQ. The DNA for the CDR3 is TGCGCCAGCAGCTTGGGTATGAGGGAAAAACTGTTTTTT. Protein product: CASSLGMREKLFF.

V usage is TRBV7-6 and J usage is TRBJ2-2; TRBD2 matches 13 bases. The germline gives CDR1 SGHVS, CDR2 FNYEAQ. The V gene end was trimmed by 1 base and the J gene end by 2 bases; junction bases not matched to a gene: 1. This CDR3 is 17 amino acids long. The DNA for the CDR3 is TGTGCCAGCAGCTTAGGACTAGCGGGGGGAAACACCGGGGAGCTGTTTTTT. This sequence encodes CASSLGLAGGNTGELFF. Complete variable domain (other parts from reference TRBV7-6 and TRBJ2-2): GAGVSQSPRYKVTKRGQDVALRCDPISGHVSLYWYRQALGQGPEFLTYFNYEAQQDKSGLPNDRFSAERPEGSISTLTIQRTEQRDSAMYRCASSLGLAGGNTGELFFGEGSRLTVL.

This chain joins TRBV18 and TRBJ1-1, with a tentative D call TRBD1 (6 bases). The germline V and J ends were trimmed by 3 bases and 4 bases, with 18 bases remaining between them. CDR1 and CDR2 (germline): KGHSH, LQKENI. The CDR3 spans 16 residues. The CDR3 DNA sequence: TGTGCCAGCTCACCGCCTAAATTAACAGGGTCCACTGAAGCTTTCTTT. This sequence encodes CASSPPKLTGSTEAFF.

The CDR3 region has the DNA TGTGCCAGCAGCTCGCCGGGGGCCTATGGCTACACCTTC. This codes for CASSSPGAYGYTF. The J gene is TRBJ1-2, the V gene TRBV7-8, with D tentatively TRBD1 (6 bases). CDR3 size: 13 residues. Germline V CDR1 and CDR2: SGHVS, FQNEAQ. Trimming removed 4 bases from V and 4 bases from J, with 10 bases in between.

The DNA of the CDR3 is TGTGCCAGCAGCGTCGACCCCTTGAGCTCCTACAATGAGCAGTTCTTC. Translating it yields CASSVDPLSSYNEQFF. This chain joins TRBV11-3 and TRBJ2-1; D ambiguous. In germline, CDR1 is SGHNT, CDR2 YENEEA. V gave up 5 bases and J gave up 0 bases, with 14 bases separating them. This CDR3 comprises 16 residues.

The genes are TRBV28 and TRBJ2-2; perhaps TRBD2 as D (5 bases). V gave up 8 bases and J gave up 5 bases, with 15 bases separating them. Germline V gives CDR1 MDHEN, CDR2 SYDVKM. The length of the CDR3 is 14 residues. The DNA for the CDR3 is TGTGCCAGCTATCCCGAGGGCGGAACCGGGGAGCTGTTTTTT. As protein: CASYPEGGTGELFF.

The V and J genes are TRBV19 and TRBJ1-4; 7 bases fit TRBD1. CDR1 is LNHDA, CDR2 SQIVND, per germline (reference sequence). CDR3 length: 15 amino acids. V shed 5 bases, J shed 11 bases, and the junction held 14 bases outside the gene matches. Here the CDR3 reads CASSLGRQGEWKLFF. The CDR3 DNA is TGTGCCAGTAGTCTGGGGAGGCAGGGGGAGTGGAAACTGTTTTTT.

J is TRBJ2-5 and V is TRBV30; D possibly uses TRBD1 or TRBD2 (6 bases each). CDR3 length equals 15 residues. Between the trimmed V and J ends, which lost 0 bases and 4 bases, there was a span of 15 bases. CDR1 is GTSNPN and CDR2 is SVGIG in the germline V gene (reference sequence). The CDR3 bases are TGTGCCTGGAGTGTGAGGTGGGGGGCTGGAGAGACCCAGTACTTC. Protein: CAWSVRWGAGETQYF.

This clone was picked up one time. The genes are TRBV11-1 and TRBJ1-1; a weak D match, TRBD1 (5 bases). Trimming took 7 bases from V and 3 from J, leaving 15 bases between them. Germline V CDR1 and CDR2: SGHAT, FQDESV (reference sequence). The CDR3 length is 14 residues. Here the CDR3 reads CASTANPGDTEAFF. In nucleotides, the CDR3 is TGTGCCAGCACTGCTAATCCGGGGGACACTGAAGCTTTCTTT.